The rows below give T cell receptor beta chains drawn from one sample of a study of cytomegalovirus exposure and HLA in healthy donors. Using immunoSEQ multiplex PCR, the repertoire was profiled, and TCRdb retains in-frame clones only, with some absent. Found here are some 80,000 clones, about 78% of them singletons; the top ten hold 1.5% to 2%. The sequenced material came from PBMCs. The receptors stem from a man in his forties in good health and CMV-seronegative. The CDR3 runs from the conserved cysteine through the conserved F or W. The D gene is left open where the match is weak. Expanded clones get a size class; other rows say once, few or many, or leave the size out.

d_gene	v_gene	j_gene	abundance	CDR3nt	CDR3aa
-	TRBV7-2	TRBJ1-5	-	TGTGCCAGCAGCTTAGGCAGTCCAAATCAGCCCCAGCATTTT	CASSLGSPNQPQHF
-	TRBV12-5	TRBJ2-1	-	TGTGCTAGTGGTTTGCGACAGGTAAATGAGCAGTTCTTC	CASGLRQVNEQFF
-	TRBV6-5	TRBJ2-1	-	TGTGCCAGCAGATTGGACAGCGGAGCCTACAATGAGCAGTTCTTC	CASRLDSGAYNEQFF
TRBD2	TRBV9	TRBJ2-4	-	TGTGCCAGCAGCGTAGGACTAGCGGACGAGATTCAGTACTTC	CASSVGLADEIQYF
TRBD2	TRBV5-1	TRBJ2-2	-	TGCGCCAGCAGCTTGGGGGGGACTACGAACACCGGGGAGCTGTTTTTT	CASSLGGTTNTGELFF
TRBD2	TRBV28	TRBJ2-1	-	TGTGCCAGCACGGGAGGTAGCTACAATGAGCAGTTCTTC	CASTGGSYNEQFF
TRBD2	TRBV6-1	TRBJ2-3	few	TGTGCCAGCAGTGAACTAGCGGTTAGCACAGATACGCAGTATTTT	CASSELAVSTDTQYF
TRBD1	TRBV5-5	TRBJ1-1	-	TGTGCCAGCAGCTCAGGGACAGGGAACACTGAAGCTTTCTTT	CASSSGTGNTEAFF
-	TRBV7-9	TRBJ1-5	-	TGTGCCAGCAGCTTAGATATTCAGCCCCAGCATTTT	CASSLDIQPQHF
TRBD2	TRBV2	TRBJ2-5	-	TGTGCCAGCAGCGGGGGACTAGCGGGGGTTCAAGAGACCCAGTACTTC	CASSGGLAGVQETQYF
-	TRBV28	TRBJ2-7	-	TGTGCCAGCAGATCCCAAGGGGCTCAGCACTACGAGCAGTACTTC	CASRSQGAQHYEQYF
TRBD2	TRBV7-3	TRBJ2-7	few	TGTGCCAGCAGCTTAACTAGCGGGAGGGACGAGCAGTACTTC	CASSLTSGRDEQYF
TRBD2	TRBV25-1	TRBJ2-3	-	TGTGCCAGCAGCCCTAGCGGAAGCACAGATACGCAGTATTTT	CASSPSGSTDTQYF
TRBD1	TRBV7-3	TRBJ2-1	-	TGTGCCAGCAGCCCGGACAGGGGAATCCCTGGTGAGCAGTTCTTC	CASSPDRGIPGEQFF
TRBD1	TRBV29-1	TRBJ1-5	-	TGCAGCGCCGGGACAGAGAATCAGCCCCAGCATTTT	CSAGTENQPQHF
TRBD1	TRBV2	TRBJ1-4	-	TGTGCCAGCAGGAGGGGGCCAACTAATGAAAAACTGTTTTTT	CASRRGPTNEKLFF
TRBD2	TRBV5-1	TRBJ2-1	-	TGCGCCAGCACCCCGGGACTAGCGGATTACAATGAGCAGTTCTTC	CASTPGLADYNEQFF
-	TRBV12-5	TRBJ1-2	-	TGTGCTAGTGGTTTGGGGGTAGCACACTATGGCTACACCTTC	CASGLGVAHYGYTF
-	TRBV7-9	TRBJ2-7	few	TGTGCCAGCAGCGCGGGACGGGGAACCTACGAGCAGTACTTC	CASSAGRGTYEQYF
-	TRBV7-7	TRBJ2-2	-	TGTGCTAGCAGCCCACAGGGTTCCACCGGGGAGCTGTTTTTT	CASSPQGSTGELFF
-	TRBV19	TRBJ2-6	-	TGTGCCAGTAGTATTCTTGGGGAGTATGGGGCCAACGTCCTGACTTTC	CASSILGEYGANVLTF
-	TRBV11-2	TRBJ1-2	few	TGTGCCAGCAGCTCTTTTAACAGGCGATTGTATGGCTACACCTTC	CASSSFNRRLYGYTF
TRBD1	TRBV25-1	TRBJ1-4	-	TGTGCCAGCAGTCGGGGACAGGGGCTGGATAATGAAAAACTGTTTTTT	CASSRGQGLDNEKLFF
TRBD1	TRBV5-6	TRBJ1-2	-	TGTGCCAGCCGTTTGAAAGGGGGCATCGGCTACACCTTC	CASRLKGGIGYTF
TRBD2	TRBV28	TRBJ2-4	-	TGTGCCAGCAGTTCGAAGGGACTAGCGGGAATAGCCAAAAACATTCAGTACTTC	CASSSKGLAGIAKNIQYF
TRBD2	TRBV6-1	TRBJ2-5	-	TGTGCCAGCAGTACTCCTAGCGGGGTGGAGACCCAGTACTTC	CASSTPSGVETQYF
-	TRBV30	TRBJ2-7	-	TGTGCCTCCGGGGGGGACAGAACCTACGAGCAGTACTTC	CASGGDRTYEQYF
-	TRBV19	TRBJ1-1	-	TGTGCCAGTAGCCTCCTAGGAGGGTCGACTGAAGCTTTCTTT	CASSLLGGSTEAFF
-	TRBV5-4	TRBJ2-7	-	TGTGCCAGCAGCCCGGGAACCTATTCCTACGAGCAGTACTTC	CASSPGTYSYEQYF
-	TRBV10-3	TRBJ2-2	-	TGTGCCTCAAGGAGGGGGGGAATTACCACCGGGGAGCTGTTTTTT	CASRRGGITTGELFF
-	TRBV5-1	TRBJ2-4	-	TGCGCCAGCAGCTTGGTGAGGCGGGACGTCGCTGGAACCAAAAACATTCAGTACTTC	CASSLVRRDVAGTKNIQYF
-	TRBV4-1	TRBJ1-1	-	TGCGCCAGCAGCCAAGACCAGCAACCGGGAGACACTGAAGCTTTCTTT	CASSQDQQPGDTEAFF